This T cell receptor (beta chain) emerged from a study of blood T cell repertoires in COVID-19. Overall study: PBMCs, B-cell-depleted T cells, or T cells provided the cDNA or gDNA that made up the material.

Only one count was recorded for this clone. Trimming left V 6 bases short and J 5 bases short, with 16 bases between. Germline V lookup: CDR1 MNHEY, CDR2 SVGAGI. The CDR3 has 14 residues. Per the original methods: Counts of nucleated cells, estimated from reference gene primer amplification, were obtained. Some clones are missing from TCRdb's copy, which holds only in-frame ones; the method was immunoSEQ multiplex PCR. V, J and clone size are taken as reported in that table, and D and trimming were inferred from the DNA itself. The data hold a few hundred thousand clones, with about 87% observed a single time.

The receptor comes from a man aged 60 to 69 with acute or convalescent COVID-19. J is TRBJ2-5 and V is TRBV6-5, with D perhaps matching TRBD2 (6 bases). Sequenced: peripheral blood. The CDR3 loop is CASSSTWGDETQYF. The CDR3 DNA reads as TGTGCCAGCAGCTCCACGTGGGGGGATGAGACCCAGTACTTC.